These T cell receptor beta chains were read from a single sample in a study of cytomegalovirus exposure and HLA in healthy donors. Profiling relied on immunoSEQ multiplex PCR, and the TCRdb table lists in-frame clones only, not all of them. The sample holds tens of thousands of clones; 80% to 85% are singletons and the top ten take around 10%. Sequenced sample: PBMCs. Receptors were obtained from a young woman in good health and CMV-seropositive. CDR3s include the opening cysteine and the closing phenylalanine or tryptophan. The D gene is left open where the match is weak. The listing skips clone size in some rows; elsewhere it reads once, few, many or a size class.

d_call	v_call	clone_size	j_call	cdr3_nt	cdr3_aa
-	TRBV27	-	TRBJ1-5	TGTGCCAGCAGTTTATCGGTAGAGGCAACGCCCCAGCATTTT	CASSLSVEATPQHF
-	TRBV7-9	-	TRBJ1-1	TGTGCCAGCAGCCAGGACAGTCTTGAAGCTTTCTTT	CASSQDSLEAFF
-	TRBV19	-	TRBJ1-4	TGTGCCAGTAGTCTGGCAGGGTATAATGAAAAACTGTTTTTT	CASSLAGYNEKLFF
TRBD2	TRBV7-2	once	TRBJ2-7	TGTGCCAGCAGCTTAGGGCGGACTAGCGGGGGGGCCGGGTGGAACGAGCAGTACTTC	CASSLGRTSGGAGWNEQYF
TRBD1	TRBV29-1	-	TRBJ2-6	TGCAGCGTTGCAGGACAGGGGAGAGGGGCCAACGTCCTGACTTTC	CSVAGQGRGANVLTF
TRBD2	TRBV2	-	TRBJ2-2	TGTGCCAGCAGTGGGACTAGCGGGGGGGCCTTTACCGGGGAGCTGTTTTTT	CASSGTSGGAFTGELFF
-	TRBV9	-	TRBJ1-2	TGTGCCAGCAGCCCCAGGACAGCGGGAAACTATGGCTACACCTTC	CASSPRTAGNYGYTF
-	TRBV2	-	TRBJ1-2	TGTGCCAGCAGTGAACGACAGGACTATGGCTACACCTTC	CASSERQDYGYTF
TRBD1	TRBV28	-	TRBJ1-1	TGTGCCAGCAGTTTAGACTCGACAGGGATCACTGAAGCTTTCTTT	CASSLDSTGITEAFF
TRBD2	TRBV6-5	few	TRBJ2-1	TGTGCCAGCAGTTACGCCCGGGGGGATCATGAGCAGTTCTTC	CASSYARGDHEQFF
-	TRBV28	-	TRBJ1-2	TGTGCCAGCAGTCTGCGACAGGTTACTAACTATGGCTACACCTTC	CASSLRQVTNYGYTF
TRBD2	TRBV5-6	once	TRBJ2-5	TGTGCCAGCAGCCCGAGCGGGGGGTACCAAGAGACCCAGTACTTC	CASSPSGGYQETQYF
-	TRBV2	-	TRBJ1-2	TGTGCCAGCAGTGAAGCCCAGGGTGGGGTCTATGGCTACACCTTC	CASSEAQGGVYGYTF
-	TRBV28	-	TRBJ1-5	TGTGCCAGCAGCCTAATGAATCAGCCCCAGCATTTT	CASSLMNQPQHF
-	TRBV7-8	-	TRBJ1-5	TGTGCCAGCAGCTTAGCGTCCCAGGGGCGGCGTCAGCCCCAGCATTTT	CASSLASQGRRQPQHF
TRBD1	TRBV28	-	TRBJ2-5	TGTGCCAGCAGCCCCGACAGGGAGGAGACCCAGTACTTC	CASSPDREETQYF
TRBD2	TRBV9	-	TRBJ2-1	TGTGCCAGCAGCCCGAGCGGGGGGCTAGGGGAGCAGTTCTTC	CASSPSGGLGEQFF
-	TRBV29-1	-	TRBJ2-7	TGCAGCGTTGGCTCCCTGAGCGAGCAGTACTTC	CSVGSLSEQYF
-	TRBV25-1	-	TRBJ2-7	TGTGCCAGCACTGAAGGTCGGGTCTACGAGCAGTACTTC	CASTEGRVYEQYF
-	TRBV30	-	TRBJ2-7	TGTGCCTGGAGTGCGAGCTACGAGCAGTACTTC	CAWSASYEQYF
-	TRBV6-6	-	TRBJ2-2	TGTGCCAGCAGTTACTCGACAGGAGCGAACACCGGGGAGCTGTTTTTT	CASSYSTGANTGELFF
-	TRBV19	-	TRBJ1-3	TGTGCCAGTAGTATAATAGTGAGCCTCCTCTCTGGAAACACCATATATTTT	CASSIIVSLLSGNTIYF
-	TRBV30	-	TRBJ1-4	TGTGCCTGGAGCAACGGGGGGCTTGGAGAAAAACTGTTTTTT	CAWSNGGLGEKLFF
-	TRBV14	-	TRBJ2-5	TGTGCCAGCAGCCAAGTGCCCAGCGGGACCCAGTACTTC	CASSQVPSGTQYF
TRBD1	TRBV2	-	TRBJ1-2	TGTGCCGGCAGTGAAAGTCTAAGGGACAGGGGGAATGGCTACACCTTC	CAGSESLRDRGNGYTF
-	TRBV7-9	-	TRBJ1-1	TGTGCCAGCAGCGTACCGGGAGAGGGGCTCACTGAAGCTTTCTTT	CASSVPGEGLTEAFF
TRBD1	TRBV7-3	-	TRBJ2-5	TGTGCCAGCAGCCGGGACAGGGAGACCCAGTACTTC	CASSRDRETQYF
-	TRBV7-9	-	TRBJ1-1	TGTGCCAGCAGCTTAGTCGGACAGAGGAATGAAGCTTTCTTT	CASSLVGQRNEAFF
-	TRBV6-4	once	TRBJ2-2	TGTGCCAGCAGTCAGAGGGAAGGGGAGCTGTTTTTT	CASSQREGELFF
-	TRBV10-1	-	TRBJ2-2	TGCGCCAGCAGTGAGTTCACAGGAAACACCGGGGAGCTGTTTTTT	CASSEFTGNTGELFF
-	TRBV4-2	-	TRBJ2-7	TGTGCCAGCAGCCAAGGGTTTCAGGGGACCTACGAGCAGTACTTC	CASSQGFQGTYEQYF
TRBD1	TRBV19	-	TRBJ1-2	TGTGCCAGTACCTCCCGGACAGGAGTGAACGGCTACACCTTC	CASTSRTGVNGYTF
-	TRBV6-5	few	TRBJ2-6	TGTGCCAGCAGGAAAACAGGGACCGGGGCCAACGTCCTGACTTTC	CASRKTGTGANVLTF
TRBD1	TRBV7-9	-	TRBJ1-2	TGTGCCAGCAGCCGAACACCGGGACAGGACTATGGCTACACCTTC	CASSRTPGQDYGYTF
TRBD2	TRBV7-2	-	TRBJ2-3	TGTGCCAGCAGCCCGGCAGGACTAGTTGGAGATACGCAGTATTTT	CASSPAGLVGDTQYF